The T cell receptor (beta chain) under discussion was sequenced for a study of CD8+ T cells in alopecia areata. Study-wide findings and caveats: Higher clonality than in normal scalp was seen in lesional scalp, especially alopecia totalis/universalis.

V was pared by 3 bases and J by 4 bases, with 9 bases between. The CDR3 loop spans 13 amino acids. CDR1 SEHNR and CDR2 FQNEAQ come from the germline V gene (reference sequence). Extraction of RNA preceded its reverse transcription into cDNA, which served as the sequencing template. The data were produced by immunoSEQ multiplex PCR, yet TCRdb's version contains in-frame clones alone and is incomplete. The sample carries more than 90,000 clones, approximately 38% recorded once. As regards this clone: Its antigen is unidentified.

The receptor comes from a human donor with alopecia areata. The chain links TRBV7-9 to TRBJ1-1; TRBD1 is a possible D gene (5 bases). The sample taken for sequencing was CD4+ T cells sorted from blood. DNA for the CDR3: TGTGCCAGCAGCTTTTGGGGGGGCACTGAAGCTTTCTTT. Protein: CASSFWGGTEAFF.